This entry describes one TCR beta chain. Its antigen target is currently unknown. Within one base of it there is no much larger clone, and no base qualities were kept. Other DNA sequences within the sample encode an identical CDR3. CD8 naive samples were obtained by positive selection for CCR7 among CD45RO-negative cells, yielding a CD45RA+CCR7+ population from which TemRA cells were excluded. Donors were healthy HIV-negative adults with no recently reported acute infections or vaccinations. All donors were Caucasian adults living in Nashville, Tennessee, USA. After blood collection by leukapheresis, PBMCs were isolated using Ficoll-Histopaque density gradient centrifugation and then cryopreserved in the vapor phase of liquid nitrogen. Analytical flow cytometry was used to check the purity and quantity of each magnetically sorted T cell population. Genomic DNA was isolated from each sorted fraction and quantified by UV absorbance on a Nanodrop 2000c.

Using the deep immunoSEQ assay, TCR CDR3 regions were amplified from genomic DNA by multiplex PCR. Extracted genomic DNA from each cell subset was distributed evenly across all wells of several immunoSEQ 96-well plates, and each plate was treated as a replicate. Each replicate PCR for sorted subsets received around 0.2 ug genomic DNA, equal to about 30,000 T cell genomes. The purified libraries were quantified using a Qubit 3.0 fluorometer, sized with a Bioanalyzer 2100, and then quantified again using the KAPA Library Quantification kit. Each immunoSEQ 96-well plate was sequenced on its own single-read 150-cycle Illumina NextSeq 550 flow cell. On the study's bioinformatics: Because the immunoSEQ output included only junctional sequences and no quality scores, the filtering could not be the same as the filtering used for full-length reads. Sequences were annotated with PyIR, a Python wrapper for IgBLAST v1.9, using IMGT germline references to assign V/J genes and CDR3. Reads were filtered out if the reads had weak V/J assignments (E-value above 1e-6), no CDR3, stop codons, out-of-frame junctions, or ambiguous translated residues. A V3J clonotype was defined by an identical inferred V gene, J gene, and CDR3 amino acid sequence. Percentage overlap between repertoires was computed as shared unique clonotypes divided by the size of the smaller repertoire. Richness of each repertoire was evaluated using RTK rarefaction, the Chao1 estimator, and Recon v2.1 estimates of unobserved clonotypes. Generation probabilities were computed with OLGA for all TCRbeta clonotypes obtained by the gDNA method from several donors. This immuneACCESS table, as held by TCRdb, lists in-frame sequences with V and J called but not all clones. Of the missing ones, under half trace to an unresolved V gene in checked studies; the others have no known cause. V, J and clone size are taken as reported in that table, and D and trimming were inferred from the DNA itself. The table for this sample lists some 2.1 million clones; approximately 94% of them were counted only once. The ten top clones hold around 1.1% of the sample.

Its CDR3 holds 15 amino acids, cysteine through phenylalanine. The CDR3 DNA has 45 bases and is translated from base 1. Looking up the germline V gene yields CDR1 MGHRA and CDR2 YSYEKL. V is shortened by 0 bases, J by 2 bases, and the region joining them spans 11 bases. This specimen belongs to a study of shared clonotypes between healthy human individuals (dated by TCRdb to 2018 to 2021). With respect to the entire study: Three men and a couple of women, aged 18 to 49 years, made up the cohort. Per donor, three plates each were used for CD4 naive and CD4 memory, two for CD8 naive, and one for CD8 memory. To estimate repertoire size and how much clonotype sharing occurs between individuals, the study deeply sequenced the blood TCR repertoires of about five healthy adults. Different laboratories and diverse techniques were used to prepare libraries and sequence TCR repertoires, to increase sequencing depth and limit assay-specific biases. Between about 0.85 and 10 billion PBMCs per donor were obtained by leukapheresis. Broad study findings and their caveats: Pairwise subsampling led to the expectation that sequencing depth would affect the degree of clonotype sharing among donors. Only blood was sampled, and tissue TCR repertoires likely differ from those in blood. Because the study included only a small number of donors, the genetic and exposure-history diversity represented was limited. Compared with non-shared clonotypes, clonotypes shared by all four sorted-subset donors had higher generation probabilities. Roughly 5% of naive CD4, 3.5% of naive CD8, approximately 2% of memory CD4, and more than 0.35% of memory CD8 clonotypes were shared across a few donors. Even with the large sequencing depth, rarefaction of the sorted-subset datasets indicated that sequencing was incomplete. Naive subsets generally had larger estimated clonotype richness than memory subsets.

The receptor's source is a man between 18 and 35 years old in good health. The chain uses TRBV4-1 and TRBJ2-7; TRBD2 is a weak D gene call, 5 bases matching. The source material was naive CD8+ T cells sorted from blood. The label giving this sample's cell subset or site can be read as: CD45RA+CCR7+. The nucleotide sequence is TGCGCCAGCAGCCAAGATCGGGGTACGACCTACGAGCAGTACTTC. It specifies CASSQDRGTTYEQYF.